The clone carrying this T cell receptor beta chain was counted many times. These data come from a study of blood T cells in healthy people across ages. A sample-barcoded 5' primer and a J-beta primer mix were used in a second PCR of about 7 to 12 cycles. TCRdb used MiXCR to reprocess the 5' RACE reads, holding one entry per CDR3 protein. Of 650,000 or so distinct CDR3 sequences in the sample, around 50% are singletons; the top ten hold about 13%. V lost 5 bases and J lost 2; bases outside the gene matches: 11. The CDR3 has 16 residues. The germline V gene encodes CDR1 SGHVS and CDR2 FQNEAQ. The chain is built from TRBV7-8 and TRBJ2-5; 7 bases are a match to TRBD1. The sample taken for sequencing was blood. This TCR was sampled from an elderly woman in good health. CDR3 loop: CASSKRQGATQETQYF. The CDR3 DNA sequence: TGTGCCAGCAGCAAACGACAGGGAGCAACACAAGAGACCCAGTACTTC.